The sequence of this T cell receptor beta chain was determined in a study of shared clonotypes between healthy human individuals. Points from the study as a whole: Estimated richness values were generally larger in naive subsets than in memory subsets.

About this clone: As yet, its antigen is unknown.

Sequencing used immunoSEQ multiplex PCR; TCRdb keeps in-frame clones, though not all of them. This table has over 2 million clones, roughly 94% appearing once. What was sequenced was naive CD4+ T cells sorted from blood. The subset: CD45RA+ positively selected. The origin of this receptor is a man between 18 and 35 years old in good health.

The CDR3: CASSQDGQGVSYNSPLHF. CDR3 bases: TGCGCCAGCAGCCAAGATGGACAGGGGGTCTCCTATAATTCACCCCTCCACTTT. The rearrangement joins TRBV4-1 to TRBJ1-6; 10 nucleotides agree with TRBD1. Germline V gene lookup returns CDR1 MGHRA and CDR2 YSYEKL. The CDR3 consists of 18 residues. J was trimmed by 0 bases and V by 0 bases; bases with no gene match: 2.